These 14 T cell receptor beta chains originate from one sample sequenced in a study of beta chain features in type 1 diabetes. Of the isolated RNA, all was reverse transcribed, and so the sequenced material was expressed TCRB transcripts. The data were produced by immunoSEQ multiplex PCR, yet TCRdb's version contains in-frame clones alone and is incomplete. The table has 250,000 to 300,000 clones, 20% to 25% seen once. Overall study findings and caveats: For Type 1 diabetes patients, all four CD4+ subsets carried TCRB CDR3s that were moderately but significantly shorter.

Their cognate antigens are unknown. Sequencing input: naive CD4+ T cells from blood. The receptor set was obtained from a woman aged 30 to 39 with type 1 diabetes.

The chain is built from TRBV29-1 and TRBJ2-7; D may be TRBD2 (5 bases). The V gene's germline CDR1 is SQVTM and CDR2 ANQGSEA. V shed 4 bases and J shed 0 bases, with 13 bases lying between them. The CDR3 totals 14 residues. The CDR3 here is CSVVDSTRSYEQYF. CDR3 bases: TGCAGCGTTGTGGACTCAACTCGCTCCTACGAGCAGTACTTC.

The chain uses TRBV5-1 and TRBJ2-3; D possibly corresponds to TRBD2 (5 bases). The CDR3 is 13 amino acids. The V end lost 3 bases, the J end lost 12 bases, and 17 bases lay between the germline ends. The V gene's germline CDR1 is SGHRS and CDR2 YFSETQ. The CDR3 coding sequence is TGCGCCAGCAGCTCCCCCGGACTGGGTACACAGTATTTT. Translation gives CASSSPGLGTQYF.

The chain recombines TRBV7-2 with TRBJ2-2, with no clear D. CDR3 length equals 13 residues. Trimming removed 5 bases at V and 1 base at J, with 5 bases between. The V gene's germline CDR1 is SGHTA and CDR2 FQGNSA. CDR3 loop: CASSPRNTGELFF. The DNA of the CDR3 is TGTGCCAGCAGCCCCCGGAACACCGGGGAGCTGTTTTTT.

This clone was observed once. The gene calls are TRBV28 and TRBJ2-7, with a tentative D call TRBD1 (6 bases). V was cut by 5 bases and J by 4 bases, with 6 bases left in between. The length of the CDR3 is 11 residues. From germline, CDR1 is MDHEN and CDR2 SYDVKM. CDR3 protein: CASSGQYEQYF. DNA of the CDR3: TGTGCCAGCAGTGGACAGTACGAGCAGTACTTC.

The rearrangement uses TRBV18 and TRBJ2-7; 10 nucleotides agree with TRBD2. Per germline, CDR1 KGHSH and CDR2 LQKENI. This CDR3 is built from 16 residues. V gave up 2 bases and J gave up 3 bases; unmatched junction bases: 7. The CDR3 nucleotides read TGTGCCAGCTCACCATTCCCTAGCGGGAGCCACTACGAGCAGTACTTC. Translated, it gives CASSPFPSGSHYEQYF.

The CDR3 region is CASSVVPFSRGNNEQFF. CDR3 DNA: TGTGCCAGCAGCGTAGTTCCCTTTAGCCGGGGTAACAATGAGCAGTTCTTC. V usage is TRBV9 and J usage is TRBJ2-1, with a possible D match to TRBD2 (5 bases). This CDR3 is 17 amino acids long. Trimming pared 0 bases from V and 5 bases from J, leaving 18 bases between. The germline CDR1 and CDR2 sequences are SGDLS and YYNGEE.

A few counts support this clone. The chain is built from TRBV29-1 and TRBJ2-7, with D tentatively TRBD1 (5 bases). The V end lost 2 bases, the J end lost 3 bases, and 8 bases lay between the germline ends. There are 12 residues in the CDR3. The germline V gene has CDR1 SQVTM and CDR2 ANQGSEA. CDR3 nucleotides: TGCAGCGTTGAAATTCAGGGCTACGAGCAGTACTTC. Protein sequence: CSVEIQGYEQYF.

This clone was seen more than once but under ten times. The rearrangement uses TRBV5-6 and TRBJ1-2; D is unclear. This CDR3 is built from 13 residues. Germline CDR1 reads SGHDT; CDR2 reads YYEEEE. Deletions cut 4 bases from V and 4 bases from J, with 11 bases between. DNA for the CDR3: TGTGCCAGCAGCCCCGGAGGTAGCTATGGCTACACCTTC. Its translation is CASSPGGSYGYTF.

The V call is TRBV7-8, the J call TRBJ2-1; D may be TRBD2 (5 bases). The CDR3 covers 13 residues. CDR1 is SGHVS, CDR2 FQNEAQ, per germline. V dropped 6 bases and J dropped 4 bases, with 10 bases sitting between them. CDR3 residues: CASRSDLYNEQFF. The CDR3 DNA is TGTGCCAGCAGGTCGGACTTATACAATGAGCAGTTCTTC.

This clone has more than one count but fewer than ten. V usage is TRBV7-2 and J usage is TRBJ2-2, with D maybe TRBD2 (5 bases). The germline V gene has CDR1 SGHTA and CDR2 FQGNSA. V gave up 1 base and J gave up 5 bases, with 8 bases separating them. CDR3 length: 14 residues. The CDR3 reads CASSLGEWTGELFF. DNA for the CDR3: TGTGCCAGCAGCTTAGGGGAGTGGACCGGGGAGCTGTTTTTT.

This clone was counted between two and nine times. The chain uses TRBV5-1 and TRBJ2-1, with a possible D match to TRBD1 (6 bases). Germline CDR1 reads SGHRS; CDR2 reads YFSETQ. V was cut by 4 bases and J by 0 bases, with 20 bases left in between. The length of the CDR3 is 18 residues. The DNA of the CDR3 is TGCGCCAGCAGCCTCGAAGTGTTGGGGGCCAGCTCCTACAATGAGCAGTTCTTC. This encodes CASSLEVLGASSYNEQFF.

This chain links TRBV19 with TRBJ2-7, with TRBD1 matching 8 bases. The germline CDR1 and CDR2 sequences are LNHDA and SQIVND (reference sequence). V gave up 6 bases and J gave up 7 bases; unmatched junction bases: 14. The CDR3 length is 15 residues. The CDR3: CASSLSDAGGIEQYF. DNA for the CDR3: TGTGCCAGTAGCCTTTCCGATGCAGGGGGCATTGAGCAGTACTTC.

This chain uses TRBV29-1 with TRBJ2-1, with 11 bases aligning to TRBD2. This CDR3 spans 15 amino acids. CDR1 SQVTM and CDR2 ANQGSEA come from the germline V gene. With V trimmed by 6 bases and J by 3 bases, 7 bases remained unmatched. The CDR3 nucleotides read TGCAGCGTCCCCCCACTAGCGGGAGTCTACAATGAGCAGTTCTTC. As protein: CSVPPLAGVYNEQFF.

The rearrangement uses TRBV5-1 and TRBJ2-7; weak D call: TRBD1 (7 bases). Germline lookup yields CDR1 SGHRS and CDR2 YFSETQ. This CDR3 region has 14 residues. Trimming pared 1 base from V and 3 bases from J, leaving 11 bases between. CDR3: CASSLTGEVYEQYF. DNA for the CDR3: TGCGCCAGCAGCTTGACAGGGGAGGTCTACGAGCAGTACTTC.